The sequence of this TCR beta chain was determined in a study of shared clonotypes between healthy human individuals. Germline values: CDR1 MNHEY, CDR2 SVGAGI. V gave up 5 bases and J gave up 4 bases, with 14 bases separating them. This CDR3 contains 14 residues. Sequencing used immunoSEQ multiplex PCR; TCRdb keeps in-frame clones, though not all of them. This table holds some 2,100,000 clones, almost 96% found once. This TCR was recovered from a man younger than 30 in good health. Sample: naive CD4+ T cells sorted from blood. Stated subset: CD45RA+ positively selected. The J gene is TRBJ1-2, the V gene TRBV6-5; tentatively, D is TRBD1 (5 bases). CDR3 in amino acids: CASSPHRDRYGYTF. The CDR3 nucleotides are TGTGCCAGCAGTCCCCACCGGGACCGCTATGGCTACACCTTC.